Below are 21 T cell receptor beta chains sequenced from a single sample in a study of T cells after yellow fever vaccination. TCRdb processed the 5' RACE reads anew with MiXCR; each CDR3 protein has one entry. Of a few hundred thousand distinct CDR3 sequences in the sample, approximately 10% were seen once. The specimen was CD4+ T cells sorted from PBMCs, collected 5 days after the yellow fever booster vaccination. These receptors were obtained from a man between 18 and 35 years old who received the YFV17D yellow fever vaccine.

This clonotype showed up many times. This chain links TRBV24-1 with TRBJ2-1, with D perhaps matching TRBD1 or TRBD2 (5 bases each). The CDR3 length is 16 residues. V was cut by 4 bases and J by 2 bases, with 14 bases left in between. In germline, CDR1 is KGHDR, CDR2 SFDVKD. CDR3 sequence reads: CATSEGPFSPYNEQFF. CDR3 nucleotide sequence: TGTGCCACCAGTGAGGGACCATTCTCTCCCTACAATGAGCAGTTCTTC.

This clonotype showed up many times. J is TRBJ2-4 and V is TRBV5-1, with no clear D. CDR3 length equals 16 residues. Germline lookup yields CDR1 SGHRS and CDR2 YFSETQ. The germline V and J ends were trimmed by 0 bases and 0 bases, with 10 bases remaining between them. Here the CDR3 reads CASSLGNDVAKNIQYF. CDR3 nucleotides: TGCGCCAGCAGCTTGGGAAATGACGTAGCCAAAAACATTCAGTACTTC.

The table lists this clonotype with many counts. CDR3 coding DNA: TGTGCCAGCAGCCCTGGGACAGCTGAGTTGAATGAGCAGTTCTTC. This encodes CASSPGTAELNEQFF. The chain uses TRBV7-3 and TRBJ2-1, with TRBD1 matching 7 bases. Trimming took 5 bases from V and 7 from J; bases not matched to a gene: 11. Germline values: CDR1 SGHTA, CDR2 FQGTGA. The CDR3 has 15 amino acids.

The sample holds many counts of this clonotype. This chain connects TRBV24-1 to TRBJ2-3; a possible D gene is TRBD2 (5 bases). The CDR3 consists of 13 residues. Deletions cut 7 bases from V and 3 bases from J, with 10 bases between. The germline V gene has CDR1 KGHDR and CDR2 SFDVKD. The CDR3 spells CATREEKTDTQYF. DNA of the CDR3: TGTGCCACCAGGGAGGAGAAGACAGATACGCAGTATTTT.

V gene TRBV6-2 or TRBV6-3 combines with J gene TRBJ1-5, with a possible D match to TRBD1 (5 bases). This CDR3 has 16 residues. V shed 6 bases and J shed 7 bases, with 22 bases lying between them. Germline V gene lookup returns CDR1 MNHEY and CDR2 SVGEGT. The CDR3 region is CASSPPAGLVEQPQHF. The CDR3 DNA is TGTGCCAGCAGCCCCCCGGCAGGGCTGGTTGAGCAGCCCCAGCATTTT.

In its sample, this clonotype was seen a few times. The J gene is TRBJ2-5, the V gene TRBV19; D gene uncertain. Per germline, CDR1 LNHDA and CDR2 SQIVND (reference sequence). This CDR3 spans 11 amino acids. With 5 bases removed from V and 7 bases from J, the gap between germline ends came to 8 bases. CDR3 region: CASSLDATQYF. DNA for the CDR3: TGTGCCAGTAGTCTTGATGCGACCCAGTACTTC.

This clonotype was counted between two and nine times. V is TRBV5-1 and J is TRBJ2-5; 8 bases fit TRBD1. Germline lookup yields CDR1 SGHRS and CDR2 YFSETQ. The V and J ends lost 0 bases and 4 bases, in that order; junction bases with no gene match: 8. This CDR3 has 16 residues. The CDR3 nucleotides read TGCGCCAGCAGCTTGGATGGACAGGGATTTGGAGAGACCCAGTACTTC. Translation: CASSLDGQGFGETQYF.

The V call is TRBV4-2, the J call TRBJ1-1; tentative D call: TRBD1 (5 bases). This CDR3 is 15 amino acids long. V was cut by 1 base and J by 1 base, with 10 bases left in between. Germline loops: CDR1 LGHNA, CDR2 YNFKEQ. The CDR3 nucleotides read TGTGCCAGCAGCCAAGGTTCGGGGCCGAACACTGAAGCTTTCTTT. It specifies CASSQGSGPNTEAFF.

This clonotype turned up a few times. V and J are TRBV29-1 and TRBJ1-1; D is perhaps TRBD1 (5 bases). CDR3 size: 13 residues. V lost 6 bases and J lost 8, with 19 bases in between. CDR1 and CDR2 from the germline V gene are SQVTM and ANQGSEA. For the CDR3, the DNA is TGCAGCGTCTCCGGGGGGGGACGGGAAGAAGCTTTCTTT. As protein: CSVSGGGREEAFF.

This rearrangement joins TRBV18 to TRBJ2-1, with D tentatively TRBD1 or TRBD2 (5 bases each). V gave up 1 base and J gave up 0 bases, with 10 bases separating them. Germline loops: CDR1 KGHSH, CDR2 LQKENI. The CDR3 runs to 16 residues. The CDR3: CASSPLGTSSYNEQFF. CDR3 nucleotide sequence: TGTGCCAGCTCACCACTGGGGACCAGCTCCTACAATGAGCAGTTCTTC.

This chain links TRBV27 with TRBJ1-5; tentative D call: TRBD1 (5 bases). CDR3 length: 14 amino acids. Germline values: CDR1 MNHEY, CDR2 SMNVEV (reference sequence). Trimming left V 0 bases short and J 7 bases short, with 10 bases between. CDR3 sequence: CASSLSGVRQPQHF. The CDR3 DNA is TGTGCCAGCAGTTTATCAGGGGTACGACAGCCCCAGCATTTT.

The rearrangement uses TRBV20-1 and TRBJ1-2; no firm D call. Between the trimmed V and J ends, which lost 6 bases and 5 bases, there was a span of 13 bases. This CDR3 is 12 amino acids long. Germline V gives CDR1 DFQATT, CDR2 SNEGSKA (reference sequence). CDR3 sequence: CSALERLYGYTF. CDR3 in DNA: TGCAGTGCCCTAGAAAGGTTATATGGCTACACCTTC.

The table lists this clonotype with many counts. The V and J genes are TRBV5-1 and TRBJ2-3; a weak D match, TRBD1 (5 bases). Germline CDR1 and CDR2: SGHRS and YFSETQ. The germline V and J ends were trimmed by 0 bases and 0 bases, with 11 bases remaining between them. The CDR3 is 16 residues long. The CDR3: CASSLEGRFSTDTQYF. The CDR3 nucleotides read TGCGCCAGCAGCTTGGAGGGGCGGTTTAGCACAGATACGCAGTATTTT.

The chain employs TRBV6-5 and TRBJ2-1; 9 positions match TRBD1. CDR1 is MNHEY, CDR2 SVGAGI, per germline. This CDR3 has 16 amino acids. Unmatched junction bases numbered 8, after V lost 2 bases and J lost 6 bases. CDR3 protein: CASSYRRGTGLNEQFF. The CDR3 DNA reads as TGTGCCAGCAGTTACCGGCGGGGGACAGGGCTCAATGAGCAGTTCTTC.

The chain uses TRBV5-1 and TRBJ2-1, with D hard to call. Germline lookup yields CDR1 SGHRS and CDR2 YFSETQ. The germline V and J ends were trimmed by 4 bases and 6 bases, with 14 bases remaining between them. CDR3 size: 14 residues. CDR3 nucleotide sequence: TGCGCCAGCAGCAATCGGCAAGCATTCAATGAGCAGTTCTTC. This sequence encodes CASSNRQAFNEQFF.

This clonotype was picked up a small number of times. The chain links TRBV7-8 to TRBJ2-1, with D perhaps TRBD2 (5 bases). The CDR3 has 14 amino acids. The germline V and J ends were trimmed by 5 bases and 4 bases, with 12 bases remaining between them. The germline V gene encodes CDR1 SGHVS and CDR2 FQNEAQ. CDR3 nucleotides: TGTGCCAGCAGCCCCGGGAATCGATACAATGAGCAGTTCTTC. Translation: CASSPGNRYNEQFF.

Of note for this clonotype: It may be a read error: a sequence one base away is much more abundant. The rearrangement joins TRBV6-5 to TRBJ1-2, with a tentative D call TRBD1 (5 bases). The germline V and J ends were trimmed by 5 bases and 2 bases, with 15 bases remaining between them. Looked up from germline, CDR1 is MNHEY and CDR2 is SVGAGI. CDR3 length equals 15 residues. The CDR3 DNA reads as TGTGCCAGCAGTCGGGACCCCAACGGAAACTATGGCTACACCTTC. Amino acid sequence: CASSRDPNGNYGYTF.

This clonotype was recorded a few times. CDR3 DNA sequence: TGCAGCGCCAGGAGGGCCAATGAAAAACTGTTTTTT. Its translation: CSARRANEKLFF. V is TRBV29-1 and J is TRBJ1-4, with D uncertain. The CDR3 runs 12 residues. The V gene's germline CDR1 is SQVTM and CDR2 ANQGSEA. The V gene lost 7 bases and the J gene lost 5 bases, with 11 bases spanning the gap.

This clonotype was seen more than once but under ten times. The chain carries TRBV19 and TRBJ2-1; D might be TRBD1 or TRBD2, each matching 5 bases. CDR3 size: 13 residues. Trimming took off 11 bases at V and 1 base at J, with 12 bases between the two ends. Germline CDR1 reads LNHDA; CDR2 reads SQIVND (reference sequence). This CDR3 reads CAVKGRSYNEQFF. The DNA for the CDR3 is TGTGCCGTAAAGGGACGATCCTACAATGAGCAGTTCTTC.

A note on this clonotype: Being one base from a much bigger clone, this may be a read error. The gene calls are TRBV5-1 and TRBJ2-3, with 8 bases identical to TRBD2. The germline V gene has CDR1 SGHRS and CDR2 YFSETQ. V shed 0 bases and J 1 base; nucleotides not matched to a gene: 4. This CDR3 comprises 16 residues. CDR3 nucleotide sequence: TGCGCCAGCAGCTTGGCCCTGCGGGGGGGCACAGATACGCAGTATTTT. It codes for CASSLALRGGTDTQYF.

The chain employs TRBV20-1 and TRBJ1-1; D is undetermined. V was shortened by 4 bases and J by 5 bases, with 14 bases between the two germline ends. The CDR3 contains 13 residues. Germline CDR1 reads DFQATT; CDR2 reads SNEGSKA (reference sequence). CDR3 DNA: TGCAGTGCTACCGGACCGGACGGTACTGAAGCTTTCTTT. Protein product: CSATGPDGTEAFF.